The clone carrying this T cell receptor beta chain was counted a few times. No antigen is known for it. The data belong to a study of blood T cells in healthy people across ages. Study-wide findings and caveats: The diversity estimates, figures obtained from one million T cells, were considered underestimates.

Germline CDR1 reads SGHVT; CDR2 reads SQSDAQ. V lost 5 bases, J lost 3 bases, and 19 bases lay in between. The CDR3 is made up of 16 amino acids. Then a second PCR, running about 6 to 11 cycles, was carried out with a sample-barcoded 5' primer and a J-beta primer mix. MiXCR was run by TCRdb on the 5' RACE reads, yielding one entry per CDR3 protein. The sample contains approximately 780,000 distinct CDR3 sequences, roughly 24% of which appear only once. Isolation recovered at least 6.5 million PBMCs from every sample. This sample was also put to use in a study of T cells of mothers and their children.

Sequenced sample: blood. The source of this sequence is a boy younger than 18 in good health. The chain uses TRBV7-4 and TRBJ2-5; D could derive from TRBD1 or TRBD2 (5 bases each). CDR3 bases: TGTGCCAGCAGCCCAAAGGTGGGACCCAACGAAGAGACCCAGTACTTC. Its protein is CASSPKVGPNEETQYF. Variable domain in full (rest from reference TRBV7-4 and TRBJ2-5): GAGVSQSPRYKVAKRGRDVALRCDSISGHVTLYWYRQTLGQGSEVLTYSQSDAQRDKSGRPSGRFSAERPERSVSTLKIQRTEQGDSAVYLCASSPKVGPNEETQYFGPGTRLLVL.